The clone carrying this TCR beta chain has a handful of counts. The same CDR3 is also encoded by other DNA sequences in this sample. This entry belongs to a study of blood T cell repertoires in COVID-19. On the study more broadly: Some COVID-19 samples were acute and others convalescent; all came from the United States, Italy and Spain. Sources were T cells, B-cell-depleted T cells, or PBMCs; the material itself was cDNA or gDNA.

Deletions cut 2 bases from V and 0 bases from J, with 10 bases between. The germline CDR1 and CDR2 sequences are SGHRS and YFSETQ. The CDR3 contains 15 residues. Per the original methods: Estimated nucleated cell counts came from reference gene primer amplification. TCRdb's copy holds only in-frame clones and misses some; the assay was immunoSEQ multiplex PCR. From that table come the V and J calls and clone size; the DNA was used to work out D and trimming. The table lists over 300,000 clones, 89% of them singletons. Sequenced sample: peripheral blood. This sequence originates from a man between 18 and 29 years old who had recovered from COVID-19. The V and J genes are TRBV5-1 and TRBJ2-3; D not certain. CDR3 region: CASSLETPSTDTQYF. In nucleotides, the CDR3 is TGCGCCAGCAGCTTAGAGACTCCTAGCACAGATACGCAGTATTTT.